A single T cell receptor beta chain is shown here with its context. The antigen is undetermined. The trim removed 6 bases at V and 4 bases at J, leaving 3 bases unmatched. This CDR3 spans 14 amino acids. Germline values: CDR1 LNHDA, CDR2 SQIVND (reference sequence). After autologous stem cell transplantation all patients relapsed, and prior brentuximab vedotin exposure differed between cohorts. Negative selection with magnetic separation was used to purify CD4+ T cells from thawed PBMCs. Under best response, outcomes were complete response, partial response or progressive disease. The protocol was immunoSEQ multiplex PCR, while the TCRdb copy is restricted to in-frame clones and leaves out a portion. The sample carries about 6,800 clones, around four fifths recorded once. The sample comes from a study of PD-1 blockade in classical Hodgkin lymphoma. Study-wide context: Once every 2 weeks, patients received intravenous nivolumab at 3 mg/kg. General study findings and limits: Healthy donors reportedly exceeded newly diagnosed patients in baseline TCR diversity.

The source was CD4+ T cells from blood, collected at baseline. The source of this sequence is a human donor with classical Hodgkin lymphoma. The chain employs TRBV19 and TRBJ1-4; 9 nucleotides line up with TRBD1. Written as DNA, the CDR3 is TGTGCCAGTAGGACGACAGGGGGTAATGAAAAACTGTTTTTT. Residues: CASRTTGGNEKLFF.